This T cell receptor beta chain is from a study of T cell responses to AZD1222 COVID-19 vaccine. Profiling relied on immunoSEQ multiplex PCR, and the TCRdb table lists in-frame clones only, not all of them. Of 100,000 to 150,000 clones in the sample, roughly 93% are singletons; the top ten hold around 0.98%. V was trimmed by 6 bases and J by 7 bases, leaving 13 bases between them. The germline gives CDR1 MNHEY, CDR2 SVGAGI. The CDR3 is 13 amino acids. The material was peripheral blood, obtained 28 days after the second AZD1222 dose. V gene TRBV6-5 combines with J gene TRBJ1-5; D possibly corresponds to TRBD1 (6 bases). The source is an adult who received the AZD1222 COVID-19 vaccine. The CDR3 sequence is CASSGQPGQPQHF. The CDR3 region has the DNA TGTGCCAGCAGCGGACAGCCGGGCCAGCCCCAGCATTTT.